Sequencing of this T cell receptor (beta chain) was carried out in a study of T cell repertoires in cytomegalovirus infection. Study-level results: Ex vivo responses were dominated by HLA-C-restricted CMV-specific TCR beta clonotypes.

On this clonotype: What it binds is not known.

The V gene's germline CDR1 is MNHNY and CDR2 SVGAGI (reference sequence). CDR3 size: 15 residues. V trimming: 7 bases; J trimming: 1 base; junction bases outside the gene matches: 8. A single record per CDR3 protein comes from TCRdb applying MiXCR to the reads. This repertoire shows around 430,000 distinct CDR3 sequences, more than 40% found once; its top ten account for approximately 40%. The receptor was isolated from a human donor in good health (CMV status not recorded). Some clones in this sample may be carry-over from other donors' samples. The rearrangement joins TRBV6-6 to TRBJ2-7, with 9 bases that match TRBD2. The material was cultured PBMCs, obtained from culture after CMV antigen stimulation. The CDR3 loop reads CASNEWREGSYEQYF. The CDR3 bases are TGTGCCAGCAATGAGTGGCGGGAGGGGTCCTACGAGCAGTACTTC.